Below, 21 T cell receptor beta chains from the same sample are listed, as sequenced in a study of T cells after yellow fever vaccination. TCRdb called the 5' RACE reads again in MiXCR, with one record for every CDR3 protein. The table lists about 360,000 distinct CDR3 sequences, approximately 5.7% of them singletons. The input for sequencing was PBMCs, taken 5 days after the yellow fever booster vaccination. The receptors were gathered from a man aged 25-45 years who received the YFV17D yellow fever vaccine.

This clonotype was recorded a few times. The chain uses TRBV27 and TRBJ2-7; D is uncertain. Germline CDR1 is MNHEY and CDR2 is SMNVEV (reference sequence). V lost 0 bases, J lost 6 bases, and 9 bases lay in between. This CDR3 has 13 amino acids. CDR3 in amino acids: CASSLSSRAEQYF. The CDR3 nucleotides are TGTGCCAGCAGTTTATCGAGTAGGGCCGAGCAGTACTTC.

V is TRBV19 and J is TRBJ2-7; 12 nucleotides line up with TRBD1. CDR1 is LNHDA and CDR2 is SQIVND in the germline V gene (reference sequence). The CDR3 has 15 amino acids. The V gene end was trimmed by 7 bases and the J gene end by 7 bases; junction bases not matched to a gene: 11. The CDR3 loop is CASNHPGQGALEQYF. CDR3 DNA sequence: TGTGCCAGTAATCATCCGGGACAGGGGGCTCTTGAGCAGTACTTC.

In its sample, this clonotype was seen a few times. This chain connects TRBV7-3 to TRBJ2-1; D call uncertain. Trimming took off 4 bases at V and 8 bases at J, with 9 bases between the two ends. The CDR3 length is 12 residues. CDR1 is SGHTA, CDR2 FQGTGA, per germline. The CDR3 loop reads CASSYGTDEQFF. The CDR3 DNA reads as TGTGCCAGCAGCTACGGTACGGATGAGCAGTTCTTC.

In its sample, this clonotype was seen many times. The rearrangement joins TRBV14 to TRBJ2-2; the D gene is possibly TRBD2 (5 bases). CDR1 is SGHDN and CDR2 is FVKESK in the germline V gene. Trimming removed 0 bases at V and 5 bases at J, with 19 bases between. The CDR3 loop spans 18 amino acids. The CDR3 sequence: CASSQEGADFHNTGELFF. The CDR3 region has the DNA TGTGCCAGCAGCCAAGAGGGCGCGGACTTCCATAATACCGGGGAGCTGTTTTTT.

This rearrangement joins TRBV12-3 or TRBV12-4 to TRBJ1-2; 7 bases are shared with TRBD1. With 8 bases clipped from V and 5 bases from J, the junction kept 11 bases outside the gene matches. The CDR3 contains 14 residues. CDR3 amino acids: CASGAGRGKYGYTF. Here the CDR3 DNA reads TGTGCCAGCGGGGCCGGCAGGGGGAAGTATGGCTACACCTTC.

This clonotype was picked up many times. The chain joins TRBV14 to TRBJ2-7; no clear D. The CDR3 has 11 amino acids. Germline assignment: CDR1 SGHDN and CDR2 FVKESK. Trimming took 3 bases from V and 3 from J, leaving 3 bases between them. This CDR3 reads CASSQYYEQYF. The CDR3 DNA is TGTGCCAGCAGCCAGTACTACGAGCAGTACTTC.

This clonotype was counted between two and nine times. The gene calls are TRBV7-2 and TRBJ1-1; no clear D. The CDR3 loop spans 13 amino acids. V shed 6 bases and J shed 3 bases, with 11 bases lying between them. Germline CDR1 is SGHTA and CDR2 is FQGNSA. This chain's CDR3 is CASRSGGYTEAFF. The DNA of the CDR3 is TGTGCCAGCAGGTCCGGCGGGTACACTGAAGCTTTCTTT.

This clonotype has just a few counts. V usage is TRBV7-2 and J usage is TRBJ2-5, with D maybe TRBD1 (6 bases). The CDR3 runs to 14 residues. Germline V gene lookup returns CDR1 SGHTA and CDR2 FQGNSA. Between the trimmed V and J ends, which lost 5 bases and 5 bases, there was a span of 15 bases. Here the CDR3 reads CASSRDTGLETQYF. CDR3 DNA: TGTGCCAGCAGCCGGGACACCGGATTGGAGACCCAGTACTTC.

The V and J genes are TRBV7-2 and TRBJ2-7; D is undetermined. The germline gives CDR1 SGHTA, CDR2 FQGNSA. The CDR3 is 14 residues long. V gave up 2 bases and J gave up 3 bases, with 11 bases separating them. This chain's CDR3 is CASSLSCFRYEQYF. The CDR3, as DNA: TGTGCCAGCAGCTTATCGTGTTTCCGCTACGAGCAGTACTTC. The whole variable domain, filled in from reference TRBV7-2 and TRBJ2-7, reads GAGVSQSPSNKVTEKGKDVELRCDPISGHTALYWYRQSLGQGLEFLIYFQGNSAPDKSGLPSDRFSAERTGGSVSTLTIQRTQQEDSAVYLCASSLSCFRYEQYFGPGTRLTVT.

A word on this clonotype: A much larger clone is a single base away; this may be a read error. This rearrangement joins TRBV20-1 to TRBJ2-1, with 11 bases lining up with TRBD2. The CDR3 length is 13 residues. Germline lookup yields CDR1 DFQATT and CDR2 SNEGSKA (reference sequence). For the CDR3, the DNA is TGCAGCGCTAGCGGGAGGCCTTACAGTGAGCAGTTCTTC. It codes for CSASGRPYSEQFF.

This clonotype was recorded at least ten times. The CDR3 spells CSVVDRTSSYNEQFF. As DNA, the CDR3 is TGCAGCGTTGTGGATAGGACAAGCTCCTACAATGAGCAGTTCTTC. The V call is TRBV29-1, the J call TRBJ2-1, with TRBD1 as a possible D gene (5 bases). The CDR3 is made up of 15 amino acids. Germline V gene sequence: CDR1 SQVTM, CDR2 ANQGSEA. V was clipped by 4 bases and J by 0 bases, with 13 bases between them.

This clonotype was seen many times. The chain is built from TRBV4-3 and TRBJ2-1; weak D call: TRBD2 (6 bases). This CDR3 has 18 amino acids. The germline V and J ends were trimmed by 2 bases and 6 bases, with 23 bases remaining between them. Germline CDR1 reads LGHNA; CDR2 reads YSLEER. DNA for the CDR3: TGCGCCAGCAGCCAATCAGCCCCCCGGGACTCGTCGGCCAATGAGCAGTTCTTC. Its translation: CASSQSAPRDSSANEQFF.

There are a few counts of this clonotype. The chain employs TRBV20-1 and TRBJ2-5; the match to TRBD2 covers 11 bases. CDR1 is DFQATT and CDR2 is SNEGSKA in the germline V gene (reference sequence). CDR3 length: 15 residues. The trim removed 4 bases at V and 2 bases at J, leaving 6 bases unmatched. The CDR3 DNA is TGCAGTGCTAAGGGACTAGCGGAGTCACAAGAGACCCAGTACTTC. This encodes CSAKGLAESQETQYF.

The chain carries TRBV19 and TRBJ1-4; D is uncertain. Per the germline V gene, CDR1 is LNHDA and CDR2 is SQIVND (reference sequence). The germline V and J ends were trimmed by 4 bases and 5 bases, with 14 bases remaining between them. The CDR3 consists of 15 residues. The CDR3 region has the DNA TGTGCCAGTAGTAACCGGCCCCAAGCCAATGAAAAACTGTTTTTT. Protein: CASSNRPQANEKLFF.

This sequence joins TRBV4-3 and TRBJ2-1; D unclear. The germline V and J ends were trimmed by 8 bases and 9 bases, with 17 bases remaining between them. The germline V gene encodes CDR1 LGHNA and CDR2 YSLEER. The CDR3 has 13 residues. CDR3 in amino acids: CASSDPPQREQFF. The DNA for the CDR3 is TGCGCCAGCTCGGACCCACCCCAGCGTGAGCAGTTCTTC.

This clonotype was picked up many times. CDR3: CATSSARGSTQYF. The DNA of the CDR3 is TGTGCCACCAGCAGTGCTAGGGGTTCTACGCAGTATTTT. V gene TRBV15 combines with J gene TRBJ2-3, with D possibly being TRBD1 (5 bases). V lost 3 bases and J 8 bases, leaving 12 bases between the germline ends. The germline CDR1 and CDR2 sequences are LNHNV and YYDKDF (reference sequence). The CDR3 length is 13 residues.

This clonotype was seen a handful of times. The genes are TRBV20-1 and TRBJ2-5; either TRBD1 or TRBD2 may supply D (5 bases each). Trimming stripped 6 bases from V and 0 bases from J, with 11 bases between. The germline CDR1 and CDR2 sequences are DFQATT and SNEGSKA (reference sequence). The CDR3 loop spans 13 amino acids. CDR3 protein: CSALAGYQETQYF. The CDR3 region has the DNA TGCAGTGCCCTAGCAGGGTACCAAGAGACCCAGTACTTC.

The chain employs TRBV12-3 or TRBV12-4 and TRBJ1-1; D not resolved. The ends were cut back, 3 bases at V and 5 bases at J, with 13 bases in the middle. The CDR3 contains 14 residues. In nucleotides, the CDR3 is TGTGCCAGCAGTTTTGACCCCAGTAGGACTGAAGCTTTCTTT. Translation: CASSFDPSRTEAFF.

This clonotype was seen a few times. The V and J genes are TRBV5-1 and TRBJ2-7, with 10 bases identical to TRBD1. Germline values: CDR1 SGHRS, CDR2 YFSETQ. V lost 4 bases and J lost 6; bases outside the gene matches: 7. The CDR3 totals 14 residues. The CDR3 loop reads CASSIGTGDREQYF. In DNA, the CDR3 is TGCGCCAGCAGCATCGGGACAGGGGATCGCGAGCAGTACTTC. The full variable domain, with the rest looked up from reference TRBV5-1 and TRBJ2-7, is KAGVTQTPRYLIKTRGQQVTLSCSPISGHRSVSWYQQTPGQGLQFLFEYFSETQRNKGNFPGRFSGRQFSNSRSEMNVSTLELGDSALYLCASSIGTGDREQYFGPGTRLTVT.

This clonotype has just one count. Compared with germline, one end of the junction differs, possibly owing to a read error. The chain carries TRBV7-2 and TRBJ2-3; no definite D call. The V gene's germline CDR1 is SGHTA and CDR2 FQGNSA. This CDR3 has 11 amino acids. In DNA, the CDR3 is TGTGCCAGCCGCTCCCTAGATGCGCAGTATTTT. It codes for CASRSLDAQYF.

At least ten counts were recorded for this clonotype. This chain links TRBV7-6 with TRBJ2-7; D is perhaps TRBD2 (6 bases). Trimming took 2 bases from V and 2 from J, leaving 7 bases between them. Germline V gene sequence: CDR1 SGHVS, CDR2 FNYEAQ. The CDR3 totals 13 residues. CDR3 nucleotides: TGTGCCAGCAGCTTAAGCGGGCCCTACGAGCAGTACTTC. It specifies CASSLSGPYEQYF. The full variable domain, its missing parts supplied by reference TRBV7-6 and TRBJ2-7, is GAGVSQSPRYKVTKRGQDVALRCDPISGHVSLYWYRQALGQGPEFLTYFNYEAQQDKSGLPNDRFSAERPEGSISTLTIQRTEQRDSAMYRCASSLSGPYEQYFGPGTRLTVT.